The 17 T cell receptor beta chains reported below all come from one sample, sequenced in a study of blood T cell repertoires in COVID-19. Clones were sequenced by immunoSEQ multiplex PCR, and TCRdb holds only the in-frame ones, with some missing. The sample comprises approximately 440,000 clones, around 90% of which are singletons, and 0.7% rests with the top ten. Source material: PBMCs or T cells enriched from blood (not recorded which). The origin of the receptors is a woman aged 18-29 years who had recovered from COVID-19.

The V and J genes are TRBV9 and TRBJ1-1; TRBD1 agrees at 7 bases. CDR1 SGDLS and CDR2 YYNGEE come from the germline V gene. The CDR3 runs 14 residues. J was trimmed by 8 bases and V by 3 bases; bases with no gene match: 10. Here the CDR3 DNA reads TGTGCCAGCAGCGGCGACACAGGGGTCCAGGAAGCTTTCTTT. This encodes CASSGDTGVQEAFF.

This chain links TRBV28 with TRBJ1-2; 8 nucleotides align to TRBD1. CDR3 length: 14 amino acids. J was trimmed by 10 bases and V by 6 bases; bases with no gene match: 13. Germline V gene sequence: CDR1 MDHEN, CDR2 SYDVKM. DNA for the CDR3: TGTGCCAGCAGCCTTTCCCCGACAGGGGTCTACTACACCTTC. Amino acid sequence: CASSLSPTGVYYTF.

This sequence joins TRBV29-1 and TRBJ2-7; D is ambiguous. V dropped 7 bases and J dropped 0 bases, with 10 bases sitting between them. The germline gives CDR1 SQVTM, CDR2 ANQGSEA. This CDR3 region has 12 residues. CDR3 in amino acids: CSAARSSYEQYF. As DNA, the CDR3 is TGCAGCGCTGCCAGATCCTCCTACGAGCAGTACTTC.

The chain employs TRBV28 and TRBJ1-4; TRBD1 agrees at 12 bases. The V segment lost 5 bases and the J segment 4 bases; nucleotides outside the gene matches: 5. Germline values: CDR1 MDHEN, CDR2 SYDVKM. The CDR3 length is 16 residues. Here the CDR3 reads CASSRGTGGGNEKLFF. The CDR3 nucleotides read TGTGCCAGCAGTCGCGGGACAGGGGGCGGTAATGAAAAACTGTTTTTT. The whole variable domain, filled in from reference TRBV28 and TRBJ1-4, reads DVKVTQSSRYLVKRTGEKVFLECVQDMDHENMFWYRQDPGLGLRLIYFSYDVKMKEKGDIPEGYSVSREKKERFSLILESASTNQTSMYLCASSRGTGGGNEKLFFGSGTQLSVL.

This chain links TRBV30 with TRBJ2-5, with 9 bases matching TRBD1. With 0 bases clipped from V and 5 bases from J, the junction kept 4 bases outside the gene matches. CDR1 and CDR2 (germline): GTSNPN, SVGIG (reference sequence). This CDR3 region has 14 residues. The CDR3 DNA reads as TGTGCCTGGAGTGTCACAGGGGGCAGGGAGACCCAGTACTTC. Amino acid sequence: CAWSVTGGRETQYF.

The chain carries TRBV29-1 and TRBJ2-7, with TRBD2 as a possible D gene (6 bases). Trimming stripped 6 bases from V and 1 base from J, with 16 bases between. This CDR3 has 14 residues. Germline CDR1 and CDR2: SQVTM and ANQGSEA. DNA of the CDR3: TGCAGCGTGGAACACGGGACTGCTTCCTACGAGCAGTACTTC. Translation: CSVEHGTASYEQYF.

The chain carries TRBV24-1 and TRBJ2-3, with D hard to call. Germline loops: CDR1 KGHDR, CDR2 SFDVKD. With 1 base removed from V and 2 bases from J, the gap between germline ends came to 3 bases. This CDR3 has 13 amino acids. This CDR3 reads CATSDFYTDTQYF. The CDR3 nucleotides are TGTGCCACCAGTGATTTTTACACAGATACGCAGTATTTT.

V gene TRBV23-1 combines with J gene TRBJ1-2, with 8 bases lining up with TRBD1. TRBV23-1 is identified as an open reading frame with a role that is uncertain. Unmatched junction bases numbered 8, after V lost 2 bases and J lost 6 bases. The CDR3 has 15 residues. CDR3 nucleotide sequence: TGCGCCAGCAGTCAACCAGGGGGCATCATTGATGGCTACACCTTC. It is translated as CASSQPGGIIDGYTF.

In this sample, this clone turned up once. The chain is built from TRBV2 and TRBJ2-1; D might be TRBD1 (5 bases). CDR1 is SNHLY and CDR2 is FYNNEI in the germline V gene. This CDR3 comprises 10 residues. The V end lost 7 bases, the J end lost 7 bases, and 5 bases lay between the germline ends. CDR3 DNA: TGTGCCAGCAAGGGGAATGAGCAGTTCTTC. Its protein is CASKGNEQFF.

The chain uses TRBV2 and TRBJ2-1; 10 bases match TRBD1. This CDR3 has 15 residues. From germline, CDR1 is SNHLY and CDR2 FYNNEI. The V gene end was trimmed by 7 bases and the J gene end by 5 bases; junction bases not matched to a gene: 8. The chain's CDR3 is CASTRAGTGDNEQFF. The CDR3 DNA reads TGTGCCAGCACCCGGGCCGGGACAGGGGACAATGAGCAGTTCTTC.

This clone showed up just once. The V gene is TRBV12-3 or TRBV12-4, the J gene TRBJ2-5, with 8 bases identical to TRBD2. This CDR3 region has 13 residues. Losses at the gene ends were 6 bases for V and 4 bases for J; bases not matched to a gene: 4. The CDR3 region has the DNA TGTGCCAGCAGCGGGGGGGCGAGAGAGACCCAGTACTTC. This codes for CASSGGARETQYF.

V usage is TRBV7-9 and J usage is TRBJ2-2, with a possible D match to TRBD2 (5 bases). The CDR3 loop spans 16 amino acids. In germline, CDR1 is SEHNR, CDR2 FQNEAQ (reference sequence). Trimming removed 8 bases from V and 4 bases from J, with 20 bases in between. CDR3 residues: CASGIPPGVGTGELFF. CDR3 nucleotide sequence: TGTGCCAGCGGCATCCCCCCCGGGGTCGGCACCGGGGAGCTGTTTTTT.

This clone was picked up a small number of times. The chain combines TRBV27 with TRBJ2-1, with 8 bases aligning to TRBD2. Germline V gene sequence: CDR1 MNHEY, CDR2 SMNVEV (reference sequence). Trimming removed 4 bases from V and 1 base from J; junction bases left unmatched: 12. The CDR3 sequence is 18 residues long. The CDR3 reads CASSSLGGGRASYNEQFF. CDR3 bases: TGTGCCAGCAGTTCCCTCGGCGGGGGGCGGGCGTCCTACAATGAGCAGTTCTTC.

CDR3 region: CASSFVGVSEAFF. DNA of the CDR3: TGTGCCAGCAGTTTTGTCGGTGTCTCTGAAGCTTTCTTT. The chain links TRBV12-3 or TRBV12-4 to TRBJ1-1, with D hard to call. The CDR3 is made up of 13 amino acids. V was clipped by 3 bases and J by 6 bases, with 11 bases between them.

V usage is TRBV7-2 and J usage is TRBJ1-6, with 8 bases aligning to TRBD1. There are 16 residues in the CDR3. V dropped 5 bases and J dropped 1; count of bases not matched to a gene: 4. Germline V gene sequence: CDR1 SGHTA, CDR2 FQGNSA. The CDR3 is CASSITGGSYNSPLHF. In DNA, the CDR3 is TGTGCCAGCAGCATTACAGGGGGGTCCTATAATTCACCCCTCCACTTT.

The gene calls are TRBV5-6 and TRBJ1-1, with 7 bases lining up with TRBD1. V lost 0 bases, J lost 8 bases, and 7 bases stayed unmatched. The germline CDR1 and CDR2 sequences are SGHDT and YYEEEE. The CDR3 has 14 amino acids. The chain's CDR3 is CASSLDLQGPEAFF. For the CDR3, the DNA is TGTGCCAGCAGCTTGGACCTACAGGGGCCAGAAGCTTTCTTT.

The chain joins TRBV7-9 to TRBJ2-5; the match to TRBD1 covers 8 bases. Germline assignment: CDR1 SEHNR and CDR2 FQNEAQ (reference sequence). There are 15 residues in the CDR3. V dropped 3 bases and J dropped 5; count of bases not matched to a gene: 8. The CDR3 coding sequence is TGTGCCAGCAGCTTCACCCGGGACAGGTTTGAGACCCAGTACTTC. Translated, it gives CASSFTRDRFETQYF.